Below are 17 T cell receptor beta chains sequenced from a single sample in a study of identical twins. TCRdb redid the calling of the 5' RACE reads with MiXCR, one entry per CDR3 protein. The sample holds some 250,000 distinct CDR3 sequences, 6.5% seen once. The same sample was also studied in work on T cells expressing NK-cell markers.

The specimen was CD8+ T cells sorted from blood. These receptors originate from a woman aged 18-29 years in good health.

Here the CDR3 DNA reads TGCGCCAGCAGCCGAGATCGTAGCGGGGAACCCTACGAGCAGTACTTC. Translation gives CASSRDRSGEPYEQYF. The chain links TRBV4-3 to TRBJ2-7, with TRBD2 identical over 8 bases. V lost 4 bases to trimming and J lost 2 bases; unmatched junction nucleotides: 10. From germline, CDR1 is LGHNA and CDR2 YSLEER. The CDR3 has 16 residues.

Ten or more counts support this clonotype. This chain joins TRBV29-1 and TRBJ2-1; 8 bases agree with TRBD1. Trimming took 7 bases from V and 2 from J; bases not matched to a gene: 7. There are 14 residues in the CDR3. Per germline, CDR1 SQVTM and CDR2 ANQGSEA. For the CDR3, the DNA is TGCAGCGCTATGGACAGGGAAACCTACAATGAGCAGTTCTTC. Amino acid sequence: CSAMDRETYNEQFF.

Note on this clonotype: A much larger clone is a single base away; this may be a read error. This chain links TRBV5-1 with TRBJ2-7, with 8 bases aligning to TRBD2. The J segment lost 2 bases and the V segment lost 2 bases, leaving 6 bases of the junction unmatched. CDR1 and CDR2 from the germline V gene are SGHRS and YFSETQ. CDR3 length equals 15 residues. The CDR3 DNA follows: TGCGCCAGCAGCTTTAATACTAGCGGAACCTACGAGCAGTACTTC. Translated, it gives CASSFNTSGTYEQYF.

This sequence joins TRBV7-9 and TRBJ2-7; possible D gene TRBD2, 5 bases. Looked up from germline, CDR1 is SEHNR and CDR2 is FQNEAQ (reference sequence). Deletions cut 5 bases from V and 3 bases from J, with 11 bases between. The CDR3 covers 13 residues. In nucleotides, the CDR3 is TGTGCCAGCAGCCCCCGAGGGATCTACGAGCAGTACTTC. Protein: CASSPRGIYEQYF. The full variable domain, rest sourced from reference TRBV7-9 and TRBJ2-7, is DTGVSQNPRHKITKRGQNVTFRCDPISEHNRLYWYRQTLGQGPEFLTYFQNEAQLEKSRLLSDRFSAERPKGSFSTLEIQRTEQGDSAMYLCASSPRGIYEQYFGPGTRLTVT.

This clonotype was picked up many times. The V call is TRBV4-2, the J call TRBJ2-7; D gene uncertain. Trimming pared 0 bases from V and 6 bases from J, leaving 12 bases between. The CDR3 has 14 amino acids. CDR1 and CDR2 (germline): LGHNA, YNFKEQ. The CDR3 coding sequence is TGTGCCAGCAGCCAAGAATGGGCTAGAGGCGAGCAGTACTTC. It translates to CASSQEWARGEQYF.

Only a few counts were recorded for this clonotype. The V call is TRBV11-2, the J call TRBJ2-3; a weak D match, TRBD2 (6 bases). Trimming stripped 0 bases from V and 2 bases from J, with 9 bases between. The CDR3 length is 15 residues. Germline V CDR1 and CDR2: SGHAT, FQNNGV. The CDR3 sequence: CASSLESGLTDTQYF. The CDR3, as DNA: TGTGCCAGCAGCTTAGAAAGCGGGCTCACAGATACGCAGTATTTT.

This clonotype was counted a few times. CDR3 region: CASSLRGGTQHF. In DNA form, the CDR3 reads TGTGCCAGCAGCTTAAGGGGTGGGACCCAGCATTTT. V and J are TRBV7-3 and TRBJ1-5; no clear D gene. The CDR3 covers 12 residues. Germline lookup yields CDR1 SGHTA and CDR2 FQGTGA. The V end was cut by 1 base, the J end by 11 bases, with 9 bases between.

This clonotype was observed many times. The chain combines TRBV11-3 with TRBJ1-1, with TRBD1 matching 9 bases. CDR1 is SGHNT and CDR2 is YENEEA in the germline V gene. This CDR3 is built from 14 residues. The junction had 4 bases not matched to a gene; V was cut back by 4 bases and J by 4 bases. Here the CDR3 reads CASSSRTGATEAFF. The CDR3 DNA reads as TGTGCCAGCAGCTCCCGGACAGGGGCCACTGAAGCTTTCTTT.

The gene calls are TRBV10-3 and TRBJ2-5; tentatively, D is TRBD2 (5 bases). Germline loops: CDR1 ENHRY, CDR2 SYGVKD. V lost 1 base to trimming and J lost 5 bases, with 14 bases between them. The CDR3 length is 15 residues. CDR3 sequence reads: CAISEFSGEMETQYF. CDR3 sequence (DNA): TGTGCCATCAGTGAGTTTTCCGGGGAGATGGAGACCCAGTACTTC.

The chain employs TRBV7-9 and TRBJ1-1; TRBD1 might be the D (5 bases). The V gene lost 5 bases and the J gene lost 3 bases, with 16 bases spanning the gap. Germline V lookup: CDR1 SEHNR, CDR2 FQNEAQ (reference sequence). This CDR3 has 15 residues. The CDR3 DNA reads TGTGCCAGCAGCCTATCCCGGGGGGATCACACTGAAGCTTTCTTT. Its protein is CASSLSRGDHTEAFF.

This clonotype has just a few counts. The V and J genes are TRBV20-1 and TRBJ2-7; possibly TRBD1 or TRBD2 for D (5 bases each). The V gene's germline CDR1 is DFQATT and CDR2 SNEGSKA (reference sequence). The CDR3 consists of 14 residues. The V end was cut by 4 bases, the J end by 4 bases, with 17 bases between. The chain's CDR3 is CSATGPDSKYEQYF. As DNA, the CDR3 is TGCAGTGCTACGGGGCCCGATAGTAAGTACGAGCAGTACTTC.

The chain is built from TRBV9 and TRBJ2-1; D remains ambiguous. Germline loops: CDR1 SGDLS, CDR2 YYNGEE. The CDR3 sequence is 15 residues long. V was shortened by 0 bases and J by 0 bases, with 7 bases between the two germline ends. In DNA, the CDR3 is TGTGCCAGCAGCGTAGGCCAGAGCTCCTACAATGAGCAGTTCTTC. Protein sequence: CASSVGQSSYNEQFF.

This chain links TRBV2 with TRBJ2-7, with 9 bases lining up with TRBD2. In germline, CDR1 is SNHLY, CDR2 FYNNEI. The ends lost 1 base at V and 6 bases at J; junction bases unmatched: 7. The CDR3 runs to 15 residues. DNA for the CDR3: TGTGCCAGCAGTGAAGAGACTAGCGGAGGACCCGAGCAGTACTTC. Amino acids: CASSEETSGGPEQYF. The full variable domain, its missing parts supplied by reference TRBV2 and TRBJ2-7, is EPEVTQTPSHQVTQMGQEVILRCVPISNHLYFYWYRQILGQKVEFLVSFYNNEISEKSEIFDDQFSVERPDGSNFTLKIRSTKLEDSAMYFCASSEETSGGPEQYFGPGTRLTVT.

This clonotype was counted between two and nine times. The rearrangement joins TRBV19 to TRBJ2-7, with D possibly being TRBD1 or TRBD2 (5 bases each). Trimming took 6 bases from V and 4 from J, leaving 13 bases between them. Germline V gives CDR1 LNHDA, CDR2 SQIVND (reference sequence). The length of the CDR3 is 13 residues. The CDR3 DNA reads TGTGCCAGTAGGGCAGGAGAGGGGTACGAGCAGTACTTC. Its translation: CASRAGEGYEQYF.

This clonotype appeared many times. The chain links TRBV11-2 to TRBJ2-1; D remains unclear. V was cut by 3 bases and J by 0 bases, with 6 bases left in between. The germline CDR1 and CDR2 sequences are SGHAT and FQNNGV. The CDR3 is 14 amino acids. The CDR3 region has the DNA TGTGCCAGCAGCTTTACGAGCTCCTACAATGAGCAGTTCTTC. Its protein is CASSFTSSYNEQFF. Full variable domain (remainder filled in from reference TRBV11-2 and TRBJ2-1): EAGVAQSPRYKIIEKRQSVAFWCNPISGHATLYWYQQILGQGPKLLIQFQNNGVVDDSQLPKDRFSAERLKGVDSTLKIQPAKLEDSAVYLCASSFTSSYNEQFFGPGTRLTVL.

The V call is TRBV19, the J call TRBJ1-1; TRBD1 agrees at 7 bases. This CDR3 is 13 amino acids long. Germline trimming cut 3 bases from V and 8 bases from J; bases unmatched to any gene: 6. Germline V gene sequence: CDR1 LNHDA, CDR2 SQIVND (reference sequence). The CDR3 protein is CASSIGGGQEAFF. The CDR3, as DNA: TGTGCCAGTAGTATTGGAGGGGGCCAAGAAGCTTTCTTT.

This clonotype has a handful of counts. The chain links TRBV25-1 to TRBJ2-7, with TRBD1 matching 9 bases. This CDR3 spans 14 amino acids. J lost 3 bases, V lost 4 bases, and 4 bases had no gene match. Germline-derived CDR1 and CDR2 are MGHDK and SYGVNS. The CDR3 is CASSARDRVYEQYF. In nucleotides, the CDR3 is TGTGCCAGCAGTGCCCGGGACAGGGTCTACGAGCAGTACTTC.